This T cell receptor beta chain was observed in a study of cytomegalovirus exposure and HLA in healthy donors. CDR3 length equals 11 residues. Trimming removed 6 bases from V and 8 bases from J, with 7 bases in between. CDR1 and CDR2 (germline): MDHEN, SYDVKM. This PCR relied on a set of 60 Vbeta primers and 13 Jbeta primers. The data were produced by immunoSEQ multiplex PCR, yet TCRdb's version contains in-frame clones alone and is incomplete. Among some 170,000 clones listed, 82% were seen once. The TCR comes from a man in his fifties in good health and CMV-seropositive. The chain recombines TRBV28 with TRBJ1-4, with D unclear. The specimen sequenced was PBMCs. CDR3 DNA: TGTGCCAGCAGCGCTAGGGAAAAACTGTTTTTT. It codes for CASSAREKLFF.